This TCR beta chain was identified during a study of blood T cells in healthy people across ages. Sample-barcoded 5' priming and a J-beta primer mix drove a second PCR of roughly 6 to 12 cycles. All samples yielded 2.5 million or more CDR3-containing paired-end reads. A single record per CDR3 protein comes from TCRdb applying MiXCR to the 5' RACE reads. The data contain hundreds of thousands of distinct CDR3 sequences, about 42% of them singletons. This clonotype was found a few times. This CDR3 has 14 amino acids. The V end was cut by 3 bases, the J end by 4 bases, with 13 bases between. In germline, CDR1 is SGHKS, CDR2 YYEKEE (reference sequence).

V and J are TRBV5-5 and TRBJ1-2, with D unclear. Sequenced: blood. The TCR originated in a man aged 55-75 years in good health. The CDR3 reads CASSWTDGGYGYTF. CDR3 coding DNA: TGTGCCAGCAGCTGGACGGACGGAGGCTATGGCTACACCTTC.